This T cell receptor beta chain was found in a study of cytomegalovirus exposure and HLA in healthy donors. Study-level background: About 80 million unique TCRs, all from HLA-typed donors, were included in an early release of the data. Notes on the study in general: Analyzed later, association rates of TCRs varied across HLA loci, with DRB1 most and HLA-C fewest. Later analysis suggested most CMV-associated TCR beta chains were HLA-restricted.

Points on this clone: Its specificity is not known.

With 60 Vbeta and 13 Jbeta primers, the PCR was carried out. Method: immunoSEQ multiplex PCR; TCRdb's copy keeps in-frame clones and lacks some. This sample has around 150,000 clones, with 80% to 90% found just once. Between the trimmed V and J ends, which lost 3 bases and 7 bases, there was a span of 11 bases. The germline CDR1 and CDR2 sequences are SGHTS and YDEGEE. The CDR3 is 14 amino acids. The V and J genes are TRBV5-8 and TRBJ1-6; D remains ambiguous. The sequencing input was PBMCs. The clonotype comes from a woman under 40 in good health and CMV-seropositive. The CDR3 sequence is CASSSGDRNSPLHF. The DNA of the CDR3 is TGTGCCAGCAGCTCCGGAGATAGGAATTCACCCCTCCACTTT.